The clone carrying this T cell receptor (beta chain) was seen many times. Its antigen is undetermined. Library construction for TCR beta used iRepertoire HTBI primers and Arm-PCR of CDR3 regions. TCRdb reprocessed the multiplex PCR reads with MiXCR, giving one entry per CDR3 protein. The table includes fewer than 650,000 distinct CDR3 sequences, 15% to 20% detected once. These data come from a study of regulatory T cells in long-lasting Graves disease. General study findings and limits: Persistent disease preferred TRBV28, TRBJ1-2 and TRBJ2-5; new disease, TRBV20-1 and TRBJ2-1.

Time point specified: newly diagnosed GD, antithyroid drugs for less than 3 months. The TCR library was made from RNA that had been extracted from PBMCs in TRIzol. There are 15 residues in the CDR3. The germline gives CDR1 SGHRS, CDR2 YFSETQ. V lost 0 bases to trimming and J lost 4 bases; unmatched junction nucleotides: 4. A further study also used this sample, focusing on T cells in Graves' hyperthyroidism and ophthalmopathy.

V usage is TRBV5-1 and J usage is TRBJ1-5, with 7 bases lining up with TRBD1. Sequenced here: peripheral blood mononuclear cells (PBMCs), sampled at new diagnosis, from a patient treated with antithyroid drugs. The origin of this receptor is a young woman with Graves disease. The CDR3 reads CASSLEPTGNQPQHF. The CDR3 DNA reads TGCGCCAGCAGCTTGGAACCGACAGGGAATCAGCCCCAGCATTTT.